This T cell receptor (beta chain) was sequenced in a study of Graves' ophthalmopathy and Graves' hyperthyroidism. Whole-study context: Researchers obtained peripheral blood at initial diagnosis, before any treatment had begun. Study-level findings and limits: Classification of ophthalmopathy versus stable hyperthyroidism by a 13-signature model yielded about 88% sensitivity and around 80% specificity. Also, most clonotypes expanded in the thyroid above 0.001 frequency appeared in blood.

V lost 4 bases to trimming and J lost 2 bases; unmatched junction nucleotides: 10. Germline V gives CDR1 SQVTM, CDR2 ANQGSEA. The CDR3 is made up of 15 amino acids. What supplied the PBMCs was 10 ml of fresh peripheral blood. Beta-chain TCR CDR3 regions were amplified from RNA transcripts. First-round RT-PCR used HTBI primers; second-round multiplex PCR followed. TCRdb passed the multiplex PCR reads through MiXCR, listing each CDR3 protein once. The sample carries roughly 700,000 distinct CDR3 sequences, around 40% recorded once. This clonotype was counted many times. Its antigen is currently unknown. This sequence joins TRBV29-1 and TRBJ2-5; TRBD1 aligns across 7 bases. The sequenced sample was peripheral blood. This clonotype was obtained from an adult man with Graves' ophthalmopathy. The CDR3 bases are TGCAGCGTTGCGGACAGGCGTACCCTTCAAGAGACCCAGTACTTC. Translated: CSVADRRTLQETQYF.